This TCR delta chain was recovered during a study of gamma-delta chains in newborns, infants, children. Study context: Polyclonal expansion of innate γδ T cells after birth follows microbial exposure.

In this sample, this clone is large. Different DNA sequences within this sample yield the same CDR3. TCRdb reanalyzed the reads using CATT. The sample has thousands of delta-chain clones; roughly 5.5% are singletons. Germline V lookup: CDR1 GEAIGNYY, CDR2 EKD. V trimming: 0 bases; J trimming: 4 bases; junction bases outside the gene matches: 10. CDR3 length equals 16 residues. The chain recombines TRDV2 with TRDJ1; 7 nucleotides match TRDD3. The receptor was derived from a child who was a newborn, infant or young child, either healthy, febrile or measles-vaccinated (not recorded which). Sequenced input: blood. In DNA, the CDR3 is TGTGCCTGTGACACCGCGTATCTGGGGGCCGACGATAAACTCATCTTT. Translating gives CACDTAYLGADDKLIF.